This T cell receptor beta chain is from a study of blood T cell repertoires in COVID-19 (dated by TCRdb to 2020 to 2022). Context from the whole study: The collaborator samples originated in the United States, Italy and Spain and spanned the acute and convalescent phases of COVID-19. Samples were obtained from the ongoing ImmuneRACE study (first 160 participants) and from 950 to 1,500 subjects provided by 6 global collaborators. The material from the prospective study consisted of cDNA or gDNA derived from T cells, B-cell-depleted T cells, or PBMCs. Nearly every sample came with metadata listing a de-identified subject ID, COVID-19 status, age in years and sex. Subjects who had been exposed to COVID-19, were actively infected with it, or had recovered from it provided the deeply sampled blood TCRbeta repertoires that made up the dataset. HLA class I and class II types, where available, came from metadata supplied by the sample provider rather than from assay-based typing. The repertoires were made available in a free public database intended to serve as a resource for research on the immune response to SARS-CoV-2. The study at large found these results: The amount of clinical and demographic metadata varied by source and participant and was provided uncurated.

As to this clone: Its antigen is not yet known. The sample holds no much larger clone one base away, and base qualities are not on file.

Trimming leaves V shorter by 2 bases and J shorter by 13 bases, with the junction holding 13 bases beyond the gene matches. The CDR3 spans 15 residues, from the cysteine through the phenylalanine. CDR3 DNA is the only sequence kept; it has 45 bases, read in frame from the first base. In the germline V gene (reference sequence), CDR1 corresponds to SEHNR and CDR2 to FQNEAQ. The immunoSEQ Assay, a bias-controlled multiplex PCR, was used to amplify TCRbeta CDR3 regions from genomic DNA. The original pipeline was this. The number of nucleated cells in each sample was estimated from the amplification of reference gene primers within the assay. Sequence reads were collapsed and filtered to measure the absolute abundance of every unique TCRbeta CDR3 rearrangement. For each sample, productive Simpson clonality was calculated as the square root of Simpson's diversity index over productive rearrangements. What TCRdb holds here is the immuneACCESS table cut down to in-frame rearrangements. Part of the clones is not present; checked against another copy, under half of the missing clones reflect an unresolved V gene, and the others are unexplained. The V and J calls and clone size come from that table; D and trimming were worked out from the DNA. The sample contains some 270,000 clones, around 81% of them found a single time. The ten largest clones take up around 3.5% of the sample.

Participants in the prospective study were aged roughly 18 to 89 years, lived in 20 to 25 United States geographic areas, and enrolled through a virtual design. To assign participants to cohorts, the prospective study relied on clinical history that participants themselves reported in a screening survey and a study questionnaire. ImmuneRACE Cohort 3 recovered participants were defined by two consecutive negative NP/OP PCR tests, healthcare professional clearance, or symptom resolution. In the prospective study, mobile phlebotomists collected whole blood, serum and a nasopharyngeal or oropharyngeal swab from each participant. Over a roughly 2-month period, participants in the prospective study had the option of providing additional blood draws and questionnaires. Before DNA extraction, prospective study blood samples were shipped either frozen or at room temperature.

The receptor was derived from a man in his fifties who had recovered from COVID-19. The material sequenced was PBMCs or T cells enriched from blood (not recorded which). Rearrangement joined TRBV7-9 to TRBJ2-1; 8 nucleotides in the junction match TRBD2. In nucleotide form, the sequence is TGTGCCAGCAGCTTATCGGCTAGCGGGTGGAAAGGACAGTTCTTC. Translated, this gives CASSLSASGWKGQFF.